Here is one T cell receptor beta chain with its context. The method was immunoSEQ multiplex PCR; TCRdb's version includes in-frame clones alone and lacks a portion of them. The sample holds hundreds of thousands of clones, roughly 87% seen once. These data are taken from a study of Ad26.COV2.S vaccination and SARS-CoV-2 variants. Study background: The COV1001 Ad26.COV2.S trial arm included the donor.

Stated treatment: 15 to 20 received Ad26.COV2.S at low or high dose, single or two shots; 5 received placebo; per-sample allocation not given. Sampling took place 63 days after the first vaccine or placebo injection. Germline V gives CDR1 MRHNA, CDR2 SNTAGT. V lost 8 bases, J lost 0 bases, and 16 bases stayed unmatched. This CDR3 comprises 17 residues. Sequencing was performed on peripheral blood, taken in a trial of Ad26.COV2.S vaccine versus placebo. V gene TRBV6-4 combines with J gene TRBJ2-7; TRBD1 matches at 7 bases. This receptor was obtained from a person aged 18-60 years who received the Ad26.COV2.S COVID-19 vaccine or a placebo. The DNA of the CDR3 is TGTGCCAGCGGCCGGGACAGCCAGTATTTTAGCTCCTACGAGCAGTACTTC. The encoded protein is CASGRDSQYFSSYEQYF.